The source of this T cell receptor beta chain is a study of CXCR3-negative and CXCR3-positive naive CD8 T cells. Study-level results: Naive CXCR3-negative and CXCR3-positive cells had similar TRBV-TRBJ usage; memory differed. Naive cells that were CXCR3-positive had more hydrophobic TRB CDR3s (compared with CXCR3-negative naive cells).

About this clonotype itself: Its antigen is not identified.

The study made its TRB cDNA libraries by 5' RACE, adding UMI labels. For each CDR3 protein, TCRdb gives one entry from its re-call of the 5' RACE reads, without DNA. The sample table sets out 120,000 to 150,000 distinct CDR3 sequences. Subsets of CD8+ T cells were each sorted in triplicate at 300,000 cells apiece. Naive CD8+ T cells were CD45RO-CCR7+CD27+CD95-. This TCR was sampled from a human donor in good health. Some clones in this sample may be carry-over from other donors' samples. The source material was naive CXCR3+ CD8+ T cells from blood. Subset in this sample: CD45RO-CCR7+CD27+CD95- naive CD8+ T cells expressing CXCR3 (TNR3+).

The CDR3 reads CASSQVNTEAFF. The genes are TRBV4-1 and TRBJ1-1. This CDR3 region has 12 residues. Germline V lookup: CDR1 MGHRA, CDR2 YSYEKL.